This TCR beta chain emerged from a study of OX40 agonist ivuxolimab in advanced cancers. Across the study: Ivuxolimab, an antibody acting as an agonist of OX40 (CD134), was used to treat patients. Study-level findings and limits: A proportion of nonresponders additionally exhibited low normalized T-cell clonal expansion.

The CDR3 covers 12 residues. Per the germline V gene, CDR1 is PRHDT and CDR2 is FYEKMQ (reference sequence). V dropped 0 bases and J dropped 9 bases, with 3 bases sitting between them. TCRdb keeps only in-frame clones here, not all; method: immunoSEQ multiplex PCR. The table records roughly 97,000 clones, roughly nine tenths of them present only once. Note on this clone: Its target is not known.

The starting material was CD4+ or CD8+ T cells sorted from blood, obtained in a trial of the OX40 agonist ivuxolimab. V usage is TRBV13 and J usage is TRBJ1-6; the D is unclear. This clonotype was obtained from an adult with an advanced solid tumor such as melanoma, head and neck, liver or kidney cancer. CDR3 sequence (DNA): TGTGCCAGCAGCTTAGGGCTTTCACCCCTCCACTTT. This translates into CASSLGLSPLHF.